Each of the 8 T cell receptor beta chains below was sequenced from the same sample in a study of blood T cell repertoires in COVID-19. TCRdb's copy holds only in-frame clones and misses some; the assay was immunoSEQ multiplex PCR. Counted here are fewer than 200,000 clones, roughly 83% occurring once; the ten biggest clones make up approximately 1.5%. Sequences were obtained from peripheral blood. Receptors originate from a human donor in a cohort sampled during active COVID-19.

The V call is TRBV24-1, the J call TRBJ2-1; D is perhaps TRBD1 (6 bases). Trimming cost V 2 bases and J 7 bases, with 8 bases left between them. This CDR3 region has 13 residues. Looked up from germline, CDR1 is KGHDR and CDR2 is SFDVKD. CDR3 nucleotide sequence: TGTGCCACCAGTGATTCGACAGGAAATGAGCAGTTCTTC. Protein product: CATSDSTGNEQFF.

V is TRBV6-5 and J is TRBJ2-1; TRBD1 matches at 9 bases. The germline V gene encodes CDR1 MNHEY and CDR2 SVGAGI. The CDR3 covers 14 residues. The V and J ends lost 6 bases and 4 bases, in that order; junction bases with no gene match: 4. Here the CDR3 reads CASRAGQGYNEQFF. The DNA of the CDR3 is TGTGCCAGCAGGGCGGGACAGGGATACAATGAGCAGTTCTTC.

This clone was found once. In DNA, the CDR3 is TGTGCCAGCAGCTTAGCGTTTCCGGGACAGGTCTTTTTCGAGCAGTACTTC. Translation gives CASSLAFPGQVFFEQYF. This sequence joins TRBV7-8 and TRBJ2-7, with 8 bases lining up with TRBD1. The V gene end was trimmed by 0 bases and the J gene end by 6 bases; junction bases not matched to a gene: 13. The CDR3 sequence is 17 residues long. Germline V CDR1 and CDR2: SGHVS, FQNEAQ.

The genes are TRBV10-3 and TRBJ2-7, with 14 bases identical to TRBD2. Looked up from germline, CDR1 is ENHRY and CDR2 is SYGVKD. The junction had 5 bases not matched to a gene; V was cut back by 10 bases and J by 0 bases. The CDR3 covers 15 residues. In DNA, the CDR3 is TGTGCCACCGGACTAGCGGGAGGAAGCTCCTACGAGCAGTACTTC. It specifies CATGLAGGSSYEQYF.

The CDR3 region is CASSLGGTHGYTF. CDR3 in DNA: TGTGCCAGCAGTTTGGGAGGTACCCATGGCTACACCTTC. The V gene is TRBV28, the J gene TRBJ1-2, with D hard to call. Germline lookup yields CDR1 MDHEN and CDR2 SYDVKM. This CDR3 has 13 residues. Trimming took 3 bases from V and 6 from J, leaving 11 bases between them.

The chain's CDR3 is CASSPDRPLNTEAFF. The CDR3 coding sequence is TGCGCCAGCAGCCCGGACAGGCCCTTGAACACTGAAGCTTTCTTT. The rearrangement uses TRBV5-1 and TRBJ1-1, with TRBD1 identical over 7 bases. J lost 0 bases, V lost 4 bases, and 6 bases had no gene match. Germline CDR1 reads SGHRS; CDR2 reads YFSETQ. The CDR3 has 15 residues.

The V call is TRBV18, the J call TRBJ2-7, with D unresolved. V gave up 3 bases and J gave up 2 bases, with 8 bases separating them. Germline V gene data show CDR1 as KGHSH and CDR2 as LQKENI. The CDR3 consists of 13 residues. The CDR3 DNA reads TGTGCCAGCTCACCCAACCAGGCCTACGAGCAGTACTTC. It specifies CASSPNQAYEQYF.

V is TRBV5-8 and J is TRBJ2-5, with TRBD1 identical over 9 bases. The length of the CDR3 is 15 residues. Germline V gene data show CDR1 as SGHTS and CDR2 as YDEGEE. Trimming at V came to 4 bases and at J to 5 bases, leaving 9 bases not matched to a gene. This chain's CDR3 is CASSAPGTGWETQYF. The CDR3 DNA reads TGTGCCAGCAGCGCCCCCGGGACAGGGTGGGAGACCCAGTACTTC.